The clone carrying this TCR beta chain occurred many times. The target antigen is unknown. The V end lost 3 bases, the J end lost 6 bases, and 16 bases lay between the germline ends. Looked up from germline, CDR1 is SGHDT and CDR2 is YYEEEE. The CDR3 runs to 15 residues. TCRdb analysed the 5' RACE reads with MiXCR anew, one entry per CDR3 protein. Of roughly 220,000 distinct CDR3 sequences listed, roughly 7.1% are singletons. The entry originates in a study of identical twins. Regarding the study as a whole: The abundant beta clonotypes from cord blood had fewer insertions, and memory repertoires had none of this.

These data were also reused for a study on T cells expressing NK-cell markers.

The specimen sequenced was CD8+ T cells sorted from blood. This receptor was obtained from a young woman in good health. The V and J genes are TRBV5-6 and TRBJ2-1; D gene unclear. CDR3 sequence (DNA): TGTGCCAGCAGCTCCGGACCCAGAGAATCCAATGAGCAGTTCTTC. The encoded protein is CASSSGPRESNEQFF.